This T cell receptor (beta chain) was documented in a study of response to subunit inactivated influenza vaccine. General study findings and limits: T cells newly recruited by each seasonal influenza vaccination are few, the authors suggested.

Each CDR3 protein is one row after TCRdb ran MiXCR on the RT-PCR reads. The data contain under 950,000 distinct CDR3 sequences, 21% of them singletons. Concerning this clonotype itself: Antigen: not known.

Specimen: PBMCs from blood, collected 5 days after vaccination. The TCR sequence derives from a man in his fifties or sixties who received an inactivated influenza vaccine.

The CDR3 nucleotides are TGTGCCAGCAGCCTGGTGAGCGGGAACAATGAGCAGTTCTTC. Its translation: CASSLVSGNNEQFF. This sequence joins TRBV11-1 and TRBJ2-1; 7 nucleotides match TRBD2. The CDR3 is 14 amino acids. CDR1 and CDR2 (germline): SGHAT, FQDESV (reference sequence). V was pared by 5 bases and J by 5 bases, with 6 bases of the junction left unmatched.